The present entry profiles one TCR beta chain with its context. This clone's antigen is unknown. No much larger clone is present one base from it, and per-base qualities are unavailable. These reads were obtained on an Illumina HiSeq 2500. Quantitative 5'-RACE with molecular barcodes was the method used to prepare the TCR beta libraries. The published analysis was carried out like this. A new computational method based on a probabilistic model of VDJ rearrangement was used to identify disease-linked TCR variants. Using fastp at Q25 and MiXCR, TCRdb reprocessed the public reads and kept productive beta chains. A single entry per CDR3 protein holds the most common genes and DNA from its merged rows. The V and J calls come from TCRdb's annotation, not from the publication. The sample table shows roughly 200,000 distinct CDR3 sequences, and about 13% are seen once. The top ten hold approximately 17% of the sample.

The sample comes from a study of CD8 T cells in ankylosing spondylitis (TCRdb year 2017). For the wider study: To find TCR variants linked to disease, the study profiled T cell receptor beta repertoires in ankylosing spondylitis patients and healthy donors. The whole study cohort included under 140 healthy donors and around 25 ankylosing spondylitis patients. Peripheral blood samples were taken, and synovial fluid was additionally collected from ankylosing spondylitis patients.

Study-wide conclusions, independent of this receptor: Some motif variants were previously reported in synovial fluid and blood of reactive arthritis patients, suggesting common disease-initiation mechanisms. The disease-linked clones were reported as significantly enriched in matched synovial fluid samples from ankylosing spondylitis patients. A TCR beta motif made up of eight or nine highly homologous amino acid variants appeared to be characteristic of blood from ankylosing spondylitis patients. The disease-linked clones had a CD8+ phenotype and were found at relatively low frequencies in peripheral blood.

V ends up 5 bases short and J 0 bases short, with an unmatched junction base count of 6. From the germline V gene, CDR1 is SGHVS and CDR2 is FQNEAQ. The CDR3 runs 15 amino acids, cysteine and phenylalanine included. Just the 45-base CDR3 DNA is kept, in frame starting at base 1. The sequenced sample was blood, either unsorted or a sorted T cell fraction (not recorded which). The TCR sequence derives from a male donor with ankylosing spondylitis or in good health (not recorded which). The chain joins TRBV7-8 to TRBJ2-7; TRBD1 matches 8 bases in the middle. CDR3 loop: CASSRSGTGSYEQYF. Read as DNA, the sequence is TGTGCCAGCAGCCGATCCGGGACAGGCTCCTACGAGCAGTACTTC.